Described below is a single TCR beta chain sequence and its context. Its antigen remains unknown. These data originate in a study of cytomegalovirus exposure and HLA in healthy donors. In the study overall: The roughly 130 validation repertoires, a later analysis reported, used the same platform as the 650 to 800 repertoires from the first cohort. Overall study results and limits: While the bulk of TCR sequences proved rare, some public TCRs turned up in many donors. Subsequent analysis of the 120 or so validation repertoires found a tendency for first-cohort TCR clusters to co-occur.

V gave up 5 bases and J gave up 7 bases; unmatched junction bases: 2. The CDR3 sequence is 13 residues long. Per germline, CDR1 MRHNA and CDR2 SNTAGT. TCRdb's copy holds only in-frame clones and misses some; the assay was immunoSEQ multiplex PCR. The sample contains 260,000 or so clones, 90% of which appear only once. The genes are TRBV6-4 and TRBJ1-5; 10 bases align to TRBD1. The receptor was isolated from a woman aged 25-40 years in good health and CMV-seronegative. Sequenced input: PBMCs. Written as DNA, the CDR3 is TGTGCCAGCAGTCCGGACAGGGGGCAGCCCCAGCATTTT. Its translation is CASSPDRGQPQHF.